The next 25 T cell receptor beta chains were all read from a single sample in a study of Ad26.COV2.S vaccination and SARS-CoV-2 variants. TCRdb keeps only in-frame clones here, not all; method: immunoSEQ multiplex PCR. The profile shows 300,000 to 350,000 clones, 75% to 90% of them singletons. Treatment described: 15 to 20 received Ad26.COV2.S at low or high dose, single or two shots; about five received placebo; per-sample allocation not given. Specimens were obtained on day 63 following the first vaccine or placebo injection. The sequencing here drew on peripheral blood, taken in a trial of Ad26.COV2.S vaccine versus placebo. Every receptor here comes from a person aged 18-65 years who received the Ad26.COV2.S COVID-19 vaccine or a placebo.

This chain joins TRBV6-5 and TRBJ2-2, with D unresolved. The germline V gene has CDR1 MNHEY and CDR2 SVGAGI. The CDR3 totals 15 residues. V lost 4 bases, J lost 0 bases, and 9 bases lay in between. The CDR3 here is CASSSALTNTGELFF. CDR3 sequence (DNA): TGTGCCAGCAGTTCGGCGTTGACGAACACCGGGGAGCTGTTTTTT.

This rearrangement joins TRBV5-1 to TRBJ1-1; tentatively, D is TRBD1 (5 bases). CDR1 is SGHRS and CDR2 is YFSETQ in the germline V gene. V was pared by 0 bases and J by 8 bases, with 14 bases between. The CDR3 sequence is 14 residues long. Here the CDR3 DNA reads TGCGCCAGCAGCTTGGAGTTGGGGGACTGGGAAGCTTTCTTT. Protein: CASSLELGDWEAFF.

The CDR3 here is CASSSNPEELYGYTF. The DNA for the CDR3 is TGTGCCAGCAGTTCGAACCCGGAGGAGCTCTATGGCTACACCTTC. The chain couples TRBV28 to TRBJ1-2; D uncertain. CDR1 is MDHEN and CDR2 is SYDVKM in the germline V gene. The ends were cut back, 4 bases at V and 4 bases at J, with 16 bases in the middle. CDR3 size: 15 residues.

This clone was counted once. V and J are TRBV28 and TRBJ1-6; D call uncertain. Between the trimmed V and J ends, which lost 2 bases and 8 bases, there was a span of 4 bases. There are 12 residues in the CDR3. CDR1 and CDR2 (germline): MDHEN, SYDVKM. CDR3 loop: CASSLEYSPLHF. The CDR3 DNA follows: TGTGCCAGCAGTTTAGAATATTCACCCCTCCACTTT.

V and J are TRBV6-2 or TRBV6-3 and TRBJ1-5; D remains unclear. Trimming cost V 2 bases and J 5 bases, with 16 bases left between them. Germline V lookup: CDR1 MNHEY, CDR2 SVGEGT. The CDR3 contains 16 residues. Here the CDR3 reads CASSYERELRDQPQHF. CDR3 coding DNA: TGTGCCAGCAGTTACGAAAGGGAGCTTCGCGATCAGCCCCAGCATTTT.

The gene calls are TRBV13 and TRBJ2-7, with TRBD1 identical over 10 bases. Germline CDR1 and CDR2: PRHDT and FYEKMQ (reference sequence). The CDR3 extends over 15 amino acids. V shed 5 bases and J 4 bases; nucleotides not matched to a gene: 8. This CDR3 is CASSNRDRGGYEQYF. CDR3 bases: TGTGCCAGCAGCAATCGGGACAGGGGAGGATACGAGCAGTACTTC.

This clone has a single count. The sample carries other DNA sequences with the same CDR3. The gene calls are TRBV4-3 and TRBJ2-2, with D perhaps TRBD1 (6 bases). This CDR3 has 14 residues. V lost 0 bases to trimming and J lost 7 bases, with 9 bases between them. The germline CDR1 and CDR2 sequences are LGHNA and YSLEER. The CDR3 sequence: CASSQEGAGGELFF. CDR3 coding DNA: TGCGCCAGCAGCCAAGAGGGGGCGGGCGGGGAGCTGTTTTTT.

The chain recombines TRBV5-6 with TRBJ1-5; TRBD1 aligns across 8 bases. This CDR3 is built from 15 residues. CDR1 and CDR2 (germline): SGHDT, YYEEEE. V shed 0 bases, J shed 6 bases, and the junction held 5 bases outside the gene matches. The CDR3 reads CASSLGTGMGQPQHF. CDR3 DNA: TGTGCCAGCAGCTTGGGGACAGGGATGGGTCAGCCCCAGCATTTT.

J is TRBJ2-5 and V is TRBV5-1; TRBD2 might be the D (5 bases). V lost 2 bases to trimming and J lost 2 bases, with 10 bases between them. CDR3 length: 14 amino acids. Per the germline V gene, CDR1 is SGHRS and CDR2 is YFSETQ. CDR3 protein: CASSLFGIQETQYF. In DNA form, the CDR3 reads TGCGCCAGCAGCTTATTCGGGATACAAGAGACCCAGTACTTC. The full variable domain, completed using reference TRBV5-1 and TRBJ2-5, is KAGVTQTPRYLIKTRGQQVTLSCSPISGHRSVSWYQQTPGQGLQFLFEYFSETQRNKGNFPGRFSGRQFSNSRSEMNVSTLELGDSALYLCASSLFGIQETQYFGPGTRLLVL.

The genes are TRBV19 and TRBJ2-7; TRBD1 matches 7 bases. This CDR3 is built from 16 residues. J gave up 1 base and V 5 bases, and 11 bases lay outside the gene matches. From germline, CDR1 is LNHDA and CDR2 SQIVND (reference sequence). In nucleotides, the CDR3 is TGTGCCAGTAGTTGGGACAGCATTTCCAGTTCCTACGAGCAGTACTTC. Its translation is CASSWDSISSSYEQYF.

The chain employs TRBV4-3 and TRBJ2-5, with 12 bases that match TRBD2. The CDR3 is made up of 17 amino acids. Germline CDR1 LGHNA, CDR2 YSLEER. Unmatched junction bases numbered 11, after V lost 4 bases and J lost 5 bases. The CDR3 bases are TGCGCCAGCAGCCGACGACTAGCGGGAGTGGGTAAGGAGACCCAGTACTTC. It codes for CASSRRLAGVGKETQYF.

The chain has TRBV27 and TRBJ2-1, with 9 bases matching TRBD1. The V gene's germline CDR1 is MNHEY and CDR2 SMNVEV (reference sequence). This CDR3 has 16 residues. V shed 3 bases and J 8 bases; nucleotides not matched to a gene: 11. CDR3 DNA: TGTGCCAGCAGTTTCCTCTTTGGGGGACAGGGTTATGAGCAGTTCTTC. Its translation: CASSFLFGGQGYEQFF.

CDR3 region: CASSWSGGGGYTF. The CDR3 DNA reads TGTGCCAGCAGTTGGTCAGGAGGGGGAGGCTACACCTTC. The rearrangement joins TRBV6-6 to TRBJ1-2; D is possibly TRBD1 (6 bases). V was shortened by 4 bases and J by 8 bases, with 14 bases between the two germline ends. The CDR3 totals 13 residues. Germline values: CDR1 MNHNY, CDR2 SVGAGI (reference sequence).

The DNA for the CDR3 is TGTGCCAGCAGTTTGGGCAGGGAGTCGGGCTACACCTTC. Translating it yields CASSLGRESGYTF. V gene TRBV2 combines with J gene TRBJ1-2, with D possibly TRBD1 on 5 matching bases. Germline V gene sequence: CDR1 SNHLY, CDR2 FYNNEI. Deletions cut 5 bases from V and 8 bases from J, with 15 bases between. This CDR3 has 13 amino acids.

The chain has TRBV2 and TRBJ1-2; D may be TRBD1 (6 bases). CDR1 and CDR2 from the germline V gene are SNHLY and FYNNEI. The V and J ends lost 1 base and 7 bases respectively, with 10 bases between them. This CDR3 has 13 residues. CDR3: CASSEGGAGGYTF. The CDR3 DNA follows: TGTGCCAGCAGTGAAGGGGGGGCAGGTGGCTACACCTTC.

This sequence joins TRBV18 and TRBJ1-1; 8 nucleotides align to TRBD1. This CDR3 is built from 14 residues. Losses at the gene ends were 3 bases for V and 5 bases for J; bases not matched to a gene: 5. Germline V gene lookup returns CDR1 KGHSH and CDR2 LQKENI. The DNA for the CDR3 is TGTGCCAGCTCACCCTCAGGGGGCGCAACTGAAGCTTTCTTT. As protein: CASSPSGGATEAFF. Full variable domain (remainder filled in from reference TRBV18 and TRBJ1-1): NAGVMQNPRHLVRRRGQEARLRCSPMKGHSHVYWYRQLPEEGLKFMVYLQKENIIDESGMPKERFSAEFPKEGPSILRIQQVVRGDSAAYFCASSPSGGATEAFFGQGTRLTVV.

The chain employs TRBV18 and TRBJ1-5; D gene unclear. The CDR3 runs 15 residues. Germline V lookup: CDR1 KGHSH, CDR2 LQKENI. V lost 4 bases and J lost 2, with 12 bases in between. CDR3 region: CASSLIGWGNQPQHF. DNA of the CDR3: TGTGCCAGCTCACTCATTGGGTGGGGCAATCAGCCCCAGCATTTT. Full variable domain (rest looked up from reference TRBV18 and TRBJ1-5): NAGVMQNPRHLVRRRGQEARLRCSPMKGHSHVYWYRQLPEEGLKFMVYLQKENIIDESGMPKERFSAEFPKEGPSILRIQQVVRGDSAAYFCASSLIGWGNQPQHFGDGTRLSIL.

The J gene is TRBJ1-1, the V gene TRBV29-1, with TRBD1 identical over 7 bases. The CDR3 is 12 residues long. The germline gives CDR1 SQVTM, CDR2 ANQGSEA. Unmatched junction bases numbered 2, after V lost 7 bases and J lost 0 bases. In DNA, the CDR3 is TGCAGCGGGGGACAGATGAACACTGAAGCTTTCTTT. As protein: CSGGQMNTEAFF.

V is TRBV14 and J is TRBJ2-1, with D possibly being TRBD1 (5 bases). The V end lost 2 bases, the J end lost 1 base, and 12 bases lay between the germline ends. The CDR3 is 16 residues long. Germline V gene sequence: CDR1 SGHDN, CDR2 FVKESK. In DNA form, the CDR3 reads TGTGCCAGCAGCCAACAGGGTGTCGGGTCCTACAATGAGCAGTTCTTC. As protein: CASSQQGVGSYNEQFF.

The rearrangement joins TRBV7-2 to TRBJ2-2; D is unresolved. The CDR3 is 13 amino acids. Trimming shortened V by 3 bases and J by 7 bases, and 9 bases separated the two germline ends. Per the germline V gene, CDR1 is SGHTA and CDR2 is FQGNSA. The CDR3 region is CASSFIDFGELFF. CDR3 bases: TGTGCCAGCAGCTTTATCGATTTCGGGGAGCTGTTTTTT.

The V gene is TRBV5-6, the J gene TRBJ2-5; D may be TRBD2 (6 bases). V gave up 2 bases and J gave up 7 bases, with 9 bases separating them. CDR3 length: 12 amino acids. Germline V gives CDR1 SGHDT, CDR2 YYEEEE. The CDR3 sequence: CASSFGTGTQYF. The CDR3 region has the DNA TGTGCCAGCAGCTTCGGGACTGGGACCCAGTACTTC.

The genes are TRBV7-2 and TRBJ1-2, with D uncertain. The CDR3 runs 14 residues. V gave up 2 bases and J gave up 4 bases, with 11 bases separating them. Germline CDR1 is SGHTA and CDR2 is FQGNSA. Written as DNA, the CDR3 is TGTGCCAGCAGCTTATCTGGGGATGTCTATGGCTACACCTTC. Amino acids: CASSLSGDVYGYTF.

The V and J genes are TRBV6-1 and TRBJ1-4; 7 positions agree with TRBD1. Germline assignment: CDR1 MNHNS and CDR2 SASEGT. V lost 0 bases to trimming and J lost 10 bases; unmatched junction nucleotides: 8. The CDR3 extends over 15 amino acids. The CDR3 region is CASSEAGQARGKLFF. The CDR3 region has the DNA TGTGCCAGCAGTGAAGCAGGACAGGCCCGGGGAAAACTGTTTTTT.

V usage is TRBV4-1 and J usage is TRBJ1-1, with TRBD1 matching over 8 bases. Germline CDR1 is MGHRA and CDR2 is YSYEKL. Germline trimming cut 5 bases from V and 0 bases from J; bases unmatched to any gene: 2. The CDR3 spans 14 residues. CDR3 DNA sequence: TGCGCCAGCAGCAAGGGACAGGTGAACACTGAAGCTTTCTTT. Its translation is CASSKGQVNTEAFF.

The count of this clone is one. The V call is TRBV12-3 or TRBV12-4, the J call TRBJ1-1; possible D gene TRBD1, 6 bases. V was shortened by 4 bases and J by 7 bases, with 13 bases between the two germline ends. The length of the CDR3 is 13 residues. In nucleotides, the CDR3 is TGTGCCAGCAGTTCTCCCGGGACAAATGAAGCTTTCTTT. Protein product: CASSSPGTNEAFF.